This passage covers 19 T cell receptor beta chains from one sample sequenced in a study of beta chain features in type 1 diabetes. Study-level findings and limits: TCRB CDR3s were moderately but significantly shorter in Type 1 diabetes patients in all four CD4+ subsets.

Since all of the isolated RNA was reverse transcribed, expressed TCRB transcripts were what got sequenced. Clones were sequenced by immunoSEQ multiplex PCR, and TCRdb holds only the in-frame ones, with some missing. The sample contains around 710,000 clones, around an eighth of which appear only once. These receptors' antigens are unknown. The sample was naive CD4+ T cells from blood. These receptors originate from a man aged 25 to 40 with type 1 diabetes.

This chain connects TRBV25-1 to TRBJ1-1; D perhaps matches TRBD1 (5 bases). The germline V gene encodes CDR1 MGHDK and CDR2 SYGVNS. The CDR3 has 15 residues. Deletions cut 6 bases from V and 1 base from J, with 15 bases between. CDR3 region: CASSSPRGPNTEAFF. CDR3 nucleotides: TGTGCCAGCAGCAGTCCCCGGGGACCGAACACTGAAGCTTTCTTT.

The chain combines TRBV5-4 with TRBJ1-1, with D hard to call. The V gene's germline CDR1 is SGHNT and CDR2 YYREEE (reference sequence). The CDR3 has 14 amino acids. Trimming removed 5 bases from V and 1 base from J, with 12 bases in between. The CDR3 DNA is TGTGCCAGCAGGCCCGGACGGTCGAACACTGAAGCTTTCTTT. This gives the protein CASRPGRSNTEAFF. The whole variable domain, filled in from reference TRBV5-4 and TRBJ1-1, reads ETGVTQSPTHLIKTRGQQVTLRCSSQSGHNTVSWYQQALGQGPQFIFQYYREEENGRGNFPPRFSGLQFPNYSSELNVNALELDDSALYLCASRPGRSNTEAFFGQGTRLTVV.

This clone was counted between two and nine times. This sample also contains other DNA sequences that code for the same CDR3. The chain is built from TRBV28 and TRBJ2-3; D is ambiguous. CDR3 length: 11 amino acids. Between the trimmed V and J ends, which lost 2 bases and 6 bases, there was a span of 3 bases. In germline, CDR1 is MDHEN, CDR2 SYDVKM. In nucleotides, the CDR3 is TGTGCCAGCAGTTTAAGGGATACGCAGTATTTT. It yields the protein CASSLRDTQYF.

This clone has more than one count but fewer than ten. Other DNA variants within this sample encode the same CDR3. This rearrangement joins TRBV29-1 to TRBJ2-2; the D gene is possibly TRBD1 (5 bases). CDR1 is SQVTM and CDR2 is ANQGSEA in the germline V gene. The V end was cut by 4 bases, the J end by 1 base, with 10 bases between. The CDR3 length is 14 residues. The CDR3 sequence is CSVAPGQNTGELFF. CDR3 in DNA: TGCAGCGTTGCCCCCGGACAGAACACCGGGGAGCTGTTTTTT.

The genes are TRBV5-1 and TRBJ2-7; the D gene is possibly TRBD1 (6 bases). Trimming shortened V by 4 bases and J by 2 bases, and 22 bases separated the two germline ends. This CDR3 contains 17 residues. Germline V lookup: CDR1 SGHRS, CDR2 YFSETQ. The CDR3 DNA reads as TGCGCCAGCAGCCCCACCCAGTTGCAGGGGAGCCCCTACGAGCAGTACTTC. Translated: CASSPTQLQGSPYEQYF.

The rearrangement joins TRBV18 to TRBJ2-5, with 13 positions matching TRBD2. Germline V gene sequence: CDR1 KGHSH, CDR2 LQKENI. The V and J ends lost 6 bases and 1 base, in that order; junction bases with no gene match: 5. This CDR3 is built from 16 residues. CDR3 in DNA: TGTGCCAGCTCGCCTACTAGCGGGGGGGCCCAAGAGACCCAGTACTTC. Protein product: CASSPTSGGAQETQYF.

This clone was seen a handful of times. The chain combines TRBV7-9 with TRBJ1-5, with TRBD1 matching 7 bases. The V and J ends lost 5 bases and 7 bases, in that order; junction bases with no gene match: 8. CDR1 is SEHNR, CDR2 FQNEAQ, per germline (reference sequence). This CDR3 has 14 residues. The CDR3 sequence is CASSQDRERQPQHF. DNA of the CDR3: TGTGCCAGCAGCCAAGACAGGGAGCGACAGCCCCAGCATTTT. Variable domain in full (rest from reference TRBV7-9 and TRBJ1-5): DTGVSQNPRHKITKRGQNVTFRCDPISEHNRLYWYRQTLGQGPEFLTYFQNEAQLEKSRLLSDRFSAERPKGSFSTLEIQRTEQGDSAMYLCASSQDRERQPQHFGDGTRLSIL.

The table lists this clone with a count of one. The chain carries TRBV7-9 and TRBJ1-5; 7 positions agree with TRBD1. The CDR3 sequence is 15 residues long. Germline CDR1 SEHNR, CDR2 FQNEAQ (reference sequence). The V gene end was trimmed by 5 bases and the J gene end by 3 bases; junction bases not matched to a gene: 7. CDR3 region: CASSTTGQLNQPQHF. CDR3 bases: TGTGCCAGCAGCACTACGGGACAGCTCAATCAGCCCCAGCATTTT.

This clone was recorded a few times. The gene calls are TRBV9 and TRBJ1-4; a weak D match, TRBD1 (5 bases). Germline lookup yields CDR1 SGDLS and CDR2 YYNGEE. V was trimmed by 3 bases and J by 0 bases, leaving 15 bases between them. This CDR3 has 17 residues. CDR3 region: CASSARWDGTTNEKLFF. CDR3 sequence (DNA): TGTGCCAGCAGCGCCCGATGGGACGGAACAACTAATGAAAAACTGTTTTTT.

The chain carries TRBV19 and TRBJ2-1, with a possible D match to TRBD1 (6 bases). This CDR3 region has 13 residues. Between the trimmed V and J ends, which lost 4 bases and 9 bases, there was a span of 13 bases. Looked up from germline, CDR1 is LNHDA and CDR2 is SQIVND (reference sequence). CDR3 amino acids: CASSTSQGSEQFF. CDR3 DNA: TGTGCCAGTAGTACCTCTCAGGGGAGTGAGCAGTTCTTC.

The sample holds a few counts of this clone. The chain combines TRBV9 with TRBJ2-4; TRBD1 or TRBD2 may be the D gene (6 bases each). Trimming removed 3 bases from V and 7 bases from J, with 14 bases in between. Germline V gene data show CDR1 as SGDLS and CDR2 as YYNGEE. This CDR3 has 14 residues. CDR3 DNA sequence: TGTGCCAGCAGCGAGGAGGGGGTTAAGAACATTCAGTACTTC. This codes for CASSEEGVKNIQYF.

The chain employs TRBV7-9 and TRBJ2-1; 9 bases are a match to TRBD2. This CDR3 region has 16 residues. Trimming removed 8 bases from V and 2 bases from J; junction bases left unmatched: 10. CDR1 and CDR2 (germline): SEHNR, FQNEAQ (reference sequence). CDR3 loop: CASLFGPSGAYNEQFF. The CDR3 bases are TGTGCCAGCCTCTTCGGTCCTAGCGGGGCCTACAATGAGCAGTTCTTC. Full variable domain (remainder filled in from reference TRBV7-9 and TRBJ2-1): DTGVSQNPRHKITKRGQNVTFRCDPISEHNRLYWYRQTLGQGPEFLTYFQNEAQLEKSRLLSDRFSAERPKGSFSTLEIQRTEQGDSAMYLCASLFGPSGAYNEQFFGPGTRLTVL.

A word on this clone: The junction differs from germline at one of its ends, possibly a read error. The same CDR3 also results from other DNA sequences found in this sample. This chain uses TRBV30 with TRBJ1-6; D is uncertain. The CDR3 extends over 13 amino acids. CDR1 GTSNPN and CDR2 SVGIG come from the germline V gene (reference sequence). Here the CDR3 reads CAWTAGRNSPLHF. The CDR3 DNA is TGTGCCTGGACGGCTGGCAGAAATTCCCCCCTCCACTTT.

This clone has a handful of counts. The chain links TRBV12-5 to TRBJ2-1; D is uncertain. Deletions cut 5 bases from V and 6 bases from J, with 14 bases between. The CDR3 extends over 14 amino acids. Germline values: CDR1 LGHNT, CDR2 FRNRAP. CDR3 DNA: TGTGCTAGTGGTCTGACCCTCACGGGCAATGAGCAGTTCTTC. This codes for CASGLTLTGNEQFF.

This CDR3 reads CASSLGGHGDTQYF. The CDR3 nucleotides read TGTGCCAGCAGCTTGGGGGGGCATGGAGATACGCAGTATTTT. This chain joins TRBV7-9 and TRBJ2-3; D is perhaps TRBD2 (7 bases). The germline gives CDR1 SEHNR, CDR2 FQNEAQ (reference sequence). V was shortened by 3 bases and J by 5 bases, with 12 bases between the two germline ends. The CDR3 runs to 14 residues.

This clone was observed a handful of times. Different DNA sequences within this sample yield the same CDR3. This sequence joins TRBV5-1 and TRBJ2-3, with a tentative D call TRBD1 (6 bases). Trimming shortened V by 4 bases and J by 4 bases, and 10 bases separated the two germline ends. This CDR3 spans 13 amino acids. The germline gives CDR1 SGHRS, CDR2 YFSETQ. The CDR3 protein is CASSVTGADTQYF. Written as DNA, the CDR3 is TGCGCCAGCAGCGTGACAGGAGCAGATACGCAGTATTTT. Full variable domain (rest looked up from reference TRBV5-1 and TRBJ2-3): KAGVTQTPRYLIKTRGQQVTLSCSPISGHRSVSWYQQTPGQGLQFLFEYFSETQRNKGNFPGRFSGRQFSNSRSEMNVSTLELGDSALYLCASSVTGADTQYFGPGTRLTVL.

This clone was detected a few times. V gene TRBV6-5 combines with J gene TRBJ2-5, with TRBD2 matching over 7 bases. The CDR3 has 11 residues. Germline V gives CDR1 MNHEY, CDR2 SVGAGI. V gave up 4 bases and J gave up 7 bases; unmatched junction bases: 0. The CDR3 DNA reads as TGTGCCAGCAGTTGGGGGGGGACCCAGTACTTC. It specifies CASSWGGTQYF.

The chain carries TRBV7-2 and TRBJ2-3; possibly TRBD2 for D (5 bases). Trimming pared 5 bases from V and 2 bases from J, leaving 14 bases between. This CDR3 contains 15 residues. Looked up from germline, CDR1 is SGHTA and CDR2 is FQGNSA. As DNA, the CDR3 is TGTGCCAGCAGCCCGGTGGGGAGCATCACAGATACGCAGTATTTT. Encoded protein: CASSPVGSITDTQYF.

This clone came up a few times. The chain employs TRBV29-1 and TRBJ2-3, with 9 bases identical to TRBD1. The CDR3 length is 14 residues. Trimming at V came to 3 bases and at J to 1 base, leaving 2 bases not matched to a gene. Germline CDR1 SQVTM, CDR2 ANQGSEA. The DNA of the CDR3 is TGCAGCGTTGACGGGGACAGGGGCACAGATACGCAGTATTTT. This encodes CSVDGDRGTDTQYF.